This TCR beta chain is from a study of blood T cells in healthy people across ages. The study, taken as a whole, reports: Since the PBMCs were unsorted, naive and antigen-experienced cells could not be conclusively compared.

Details on this clonotype: Its antigen is as yet unknown. The junction shows a germline mismatch at one end, possibly a read error.

The CDR3 extends over 14 amino acids. Germline-derived CDR1 and CDR2 are SGHTA and FQGNSA. For the second PCR, which ran for roughly 7 to 11 cycles, a sample-barcoded 5' primer and a J-beta primer mix were used. From the 5' RACE reads, TCRdb called clonotypes with MiXCR, one entry per CDR3 protein. Of roughly 1,100,000 distinct CDR3 sequences listed, about 25% are singletons. Isolated PBMCs totaled at least 6.5 million in each sample. The same sample was also studied in work on T cells of mothers and their children. From that report: About 6 children, together with their three healthy Caucasian mothers, made up the donors. Over 8 million TCR beta CDR3 reads were obtained from each mother, and roughly 3 million from each child.

The chain employs TRBV7-2 and TRBJ2-5; D unresolved. The J call could be wrong; TRBJ2-7 is a better fit for the DNA end. The TCR originated in a girl aged 2-9 years in good health. The source material was blood. CDR3 region: CVSSPQAASYEQYF. The CDR3 nucleotides are TGTGTCAGCAGCCCCCAGGCGGCAAGCTACGAGCAGTACTTC.